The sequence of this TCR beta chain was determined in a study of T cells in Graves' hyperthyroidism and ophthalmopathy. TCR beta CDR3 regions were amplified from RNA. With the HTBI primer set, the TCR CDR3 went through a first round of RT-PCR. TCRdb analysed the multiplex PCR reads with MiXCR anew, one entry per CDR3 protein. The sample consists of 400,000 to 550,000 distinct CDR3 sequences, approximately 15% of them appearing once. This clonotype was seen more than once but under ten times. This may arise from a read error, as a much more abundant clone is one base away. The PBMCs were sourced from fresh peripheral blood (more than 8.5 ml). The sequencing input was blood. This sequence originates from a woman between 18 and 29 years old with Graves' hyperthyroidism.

The CDR3 sequence: CASGLVTAQGYQETQHF. DNA of the CDR3: TGTGCTAGTGGTTTGGTAACTGCTCAGGGGTACCAAGAGACCCAGCACTTC. The chain is built from TRBV12-5 and TRBJ2-5; possible D gene TRBD1, 6 bases. Germline V gene lookup returns CDR1 LGHNT and CDR2 FRNRAP. CDR3 length: 17 amino acids.